Here is one TCR beta chain with its context. This entry is derived from a study of blood T cell repertoires in COVID-19. On the study more broadly: Spain, Italy and the United States supplied samples that represented acute and convalescent COVID-19. T cells, B-cell-depleted T cells, or PBMCs provided the cDNA or gDNA that served as material.

In the original analysis: Estimates of nucleated cell counts were drawn from the amplification of reference gene primers. TCRdb's copy holds only in-frame clones and misses some; the assay was immunoSEQ multiplex PCR. From that table come the V and J calls and clone size; the DNA was used to work out D and trimming. This table has 65,000 to 90,000 clones, roughly 82% appearing once. The junction had 3 bases not matched to a gene; V was cut back by 3 bases and J by 5 bases. The CDR3 runs to 14 residues. The germline V gene encodes CDR1 SEHNR and CDR2 FQNEAQ (reference sequence). The TCR was taken from a man aged 60 to 75 with acute or convalescent COVID-19. The rearrangement joins TRBV7-9 to TRBJ2-3; 9 nucleotides line up with TRBD1. Sample: peripheral blood. The CDR3 coding sequence is TGTGCCAGCAGCTTCGGACAGGGGAAAGATACGCAGTATTTT. Its translation: CASSFGQGKDTQYF.